This record concerns one TCR beta chain sequence. This clone's antigen is unknown. Base quality data are lacking; no much larger clone is found one base away. These data come from a study of beta chain features in type 1 diabetes (dated by TCRdb to 2016 to 2019). Background for the entire study: No differences in mean age, gender distribution, total cell number or subset yield were found between patients and healthy donors. In the study, TCRB repertoires of sorted circulating CD4+ T cell subsets from recently diagnosed type 1 diabetes patients were compared with those of matched healthy donors. Regulatory and stem cell-like memory subsets were obtained from only 8 patients and roughly eight healthy donors, while naive and central memory subsets were obtained from all 30 or so donors. Across all samples, 90 million to 130 million sorted cells were examined, and cell number per subset correlated strongly with RNA yield. The full study reports these points: A moderate but significant shortening of TCRB CDR3 length was observed in type 1 diabetes patients in all four CD4+ subsets. Shorter templates might be favored by PCR, yet because patient and control samples were amplified and corrected together, any such skew would affect both groups equally. HLA sub-analyses involved small numbers of individuals, so any influence of HLA type on TCRB rearrangement remained unresolved. Because cDNA rather than genomic DNA was sequenced, highly expressing activated cells could have been over-represented, although no difference in activation and CD3 levels was found between groups. The naive, central memory and regulatory TCRB repertoires appeared to resemble one another more closely among patients than among healthy donors. Fewer insertions and more nucleotide deletions at VDJ recombination sites were observed in patients with type 1 diabetes, implying thymic rearrangement abnormalities.

The entire isolated RNA was reverse transcribed using the High Capacity cDNA Reverse Transcription Kit, and thus expressed TCRB transcripts were sequenced. Naive, central memory and regulatory T cell samples underwent deep immunoSEQ sequencing, averaging about 3.57 million total reads per sample. Sorted cells were lysed in RLT buffer, and RNA was extracted using DNase-treated RNeasy Micro or Mini kits according to cell number. Each cell subset was processed on its own to prevent cross-contamination, while patient and healthy donor samples were processed together. The immunoSEQ multiplex PCR was used to amplify TCRB sequences from cDNA, generating 87-bp fragments that spanned the CDR3 region. The amplicons were sequenced using the Illumina HiSeq platform. In the paper's pipeline: PCR bias was computationally corrected using synthetic template baselines, reads within Hamming distance 2 were collapsed, and singletons that could not be merged were discarded. Reads were aligned against IMGT so that V, D and J genes, CDR3 length and insertions or deletions at six rearrangement sites could be assigned. Within each subset, clonotype counts were normalized to the number of sorted cells before true diversity and Gini coefficients were calculated with the tcR R package. Repertoire sharing was quantified using the overlap coefficient calculated on TCRB nucleotide sequences. Out-of-frame TCRB sequences from naive cells were analyzed as a proxy for the pre-selection repertoire. TCRdb mirrors the immuneACCESS table, restricted to in-frame sequences. Some clones are absent from its copies; in checked studies, under half trace to an unresolved V gene, and the reason for the others is unknown. That table is the source of V, J and clone size, and D and trimming were worked out from the DNA. The sample includes a few hundred thousand clones, with 9.6% observed a single time. The ten top clones hold 0.034% of the sample.

A single peripheral blood draw of about 116 mL on average was collected from each donor into heparinised tubes. Naive, central memory, regulatory and stem cell-like memory CD4+ T cells were sorted on a BD FACSAria II using a panel including CD45RO, CCR7, CD25, CD127, CD95 and CD27. Every sorted population had a purity above 95%. PBMCs were isolated immediately by Lymphoprep density gradient centrifugation and stained directly without culture. So that batch effects would be minimized, each experiment stained and sorted samples in pairs, pairing one healthy donor with one patient. The TCR comes from a woman between 18 and 30 years old in good health. What was sequenced was naive CD4+ T cells from blood. Per the publication, the cell subset or site label means: true naive CD4+ T cells.

The DNA is TGTGCCAGCAGCCCTACGGGACTAGCAAGCTACGAGCAGTACTTC. The resulting protein is CASSPTGLASYEQYF. Recombination connected TRBV7-6 to TRBJ2-7; the junction holds 9 bases that match TRBD2. The V end gives up 5 bases and the J end 3 bases, leaving 8 bases in the junction not matched to a gene. For CDR1 and CDR2, the germline V gene lists SGHVS and FNYEAQ. The CDR3, cysteine through phenylalanine, is 15 amino acids long. The retained sequence is limited to the CDR3, 45 bases, with the frame set at the first base.